The clone carrying this T cell receptor (beta chain) was seen repeatedly, ten times or more. Its antigen remains unknown. The method was immunoSEQ multiplex PCR; TCRdb's version includes in-frame clones alone and lacks a portion of them. Of around 500,000 clones detected, around 73% appear once; the ten largest clones hold 9.5% to 15%. This record belongs to a study of shared clonotypes between healthy human individuals. Study conclusions and caveats: Exclusively blood specimens were collected; tissue repertoires likely differ.

The study used 83 million or so PBMCs per unsorted sample for genomic DNA. The source of this sequence is a woman aged 40 to 55 in good health. Some clones in this sample may be carry-over from other donors' samples. Source material: PBMCs.

CDR3 region: CASSVSTGTGVSYNEQFF. CDR3 DNA sequence: TGTGCCAGCAGCGTATCCACCGGGACAGGGGTTTCCTACAATGAGCAGTTCTTC. V and J are TRBV9 and TRBJ2-1, with TRBD1 matching over 10 bases. The CDR3 has 18 residues. The germline V gene encodes CDR1 SGDLS and CDR2 YYNGEE. The V and J ends lost 1 base and 1 base, in that order; junction bases with no gene match: 8.